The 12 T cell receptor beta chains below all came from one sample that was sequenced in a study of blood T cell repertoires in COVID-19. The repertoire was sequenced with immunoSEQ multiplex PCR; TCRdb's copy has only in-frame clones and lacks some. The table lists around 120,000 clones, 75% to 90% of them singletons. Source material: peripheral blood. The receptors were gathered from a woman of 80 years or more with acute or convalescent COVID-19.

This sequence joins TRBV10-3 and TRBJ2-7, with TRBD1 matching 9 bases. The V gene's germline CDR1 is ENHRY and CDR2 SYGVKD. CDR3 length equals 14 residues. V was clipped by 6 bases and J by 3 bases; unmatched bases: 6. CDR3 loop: CAIRPGQGVYEQYF. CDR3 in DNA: TGTGCCATCAGACCGGGACAGGGAGTCTACGAGCAGTACTTC.

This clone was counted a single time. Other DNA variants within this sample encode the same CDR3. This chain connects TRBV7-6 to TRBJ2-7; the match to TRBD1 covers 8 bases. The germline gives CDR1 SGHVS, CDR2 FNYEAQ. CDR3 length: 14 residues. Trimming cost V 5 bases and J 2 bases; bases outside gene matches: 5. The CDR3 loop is CASSLGTGTYEQYF. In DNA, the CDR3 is TGTGCCAGCAGCCTTGGGACAGGTACCTACGAGCAGTACTTC.

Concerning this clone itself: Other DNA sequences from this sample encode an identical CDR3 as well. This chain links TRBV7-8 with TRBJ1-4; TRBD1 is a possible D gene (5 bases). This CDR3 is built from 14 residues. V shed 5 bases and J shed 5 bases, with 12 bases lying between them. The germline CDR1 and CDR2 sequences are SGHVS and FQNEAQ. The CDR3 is CASSLWGRNEKLFF. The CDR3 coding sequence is TGTGCCAGCAGCCTTTGGGGGAGGAATGAAAAACTGTTTTTT.

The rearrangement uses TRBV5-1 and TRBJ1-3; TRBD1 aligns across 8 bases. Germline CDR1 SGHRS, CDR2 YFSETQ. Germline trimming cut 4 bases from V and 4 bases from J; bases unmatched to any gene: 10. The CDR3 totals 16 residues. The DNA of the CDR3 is TGCGCCAGCAGCCGAGGCAGGGGGCCAGAAGGAAACACCATATATTTT. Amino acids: CASSRGRGPEGNTIYF.

CDR3 in amino acids: CASSTALASYNEQFF. The CDR3 DNA reads TGCGCCAGCAGTACTGCACTAGCATCCTACAATGAGCAGTTCTTC. This chain connects TRBV5-1 to TRBJ2-1; D possibly corresponds to TRBD2 (6 bases). Between the trimmed V and J ends, which lost 5 bases and 1 base, there was a span of 13 bases. The germline gives CDR1 SGHRS, CDR2 YFSETQ. This CDR3 region has 15 residues.

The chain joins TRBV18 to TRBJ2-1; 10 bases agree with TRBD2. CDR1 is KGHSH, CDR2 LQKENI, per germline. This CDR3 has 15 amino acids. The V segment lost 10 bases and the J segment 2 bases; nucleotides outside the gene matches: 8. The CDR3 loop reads CATTASGGAYNEQFF. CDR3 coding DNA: TGTGCCACCACTGCGAGCGGGGGGGCCTACAATGAGCAGTTCTTC.

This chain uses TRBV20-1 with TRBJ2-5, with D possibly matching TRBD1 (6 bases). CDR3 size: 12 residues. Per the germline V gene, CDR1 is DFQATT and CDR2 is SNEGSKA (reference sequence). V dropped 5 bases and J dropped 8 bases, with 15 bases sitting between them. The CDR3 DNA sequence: TGCAGTGCTCGTGTGGACAGAGGCACCCAGTACTTC. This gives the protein CSARVDRGTQYF.

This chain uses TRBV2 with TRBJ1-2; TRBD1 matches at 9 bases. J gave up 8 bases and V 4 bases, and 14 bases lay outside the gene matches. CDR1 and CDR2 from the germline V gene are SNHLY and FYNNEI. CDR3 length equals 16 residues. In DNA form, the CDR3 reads TGTGCCAGCAGTGCATCTGGTACCGGGACAGGGAGAGGCTACACCTTC. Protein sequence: CASSASGTGTGRGYTF.

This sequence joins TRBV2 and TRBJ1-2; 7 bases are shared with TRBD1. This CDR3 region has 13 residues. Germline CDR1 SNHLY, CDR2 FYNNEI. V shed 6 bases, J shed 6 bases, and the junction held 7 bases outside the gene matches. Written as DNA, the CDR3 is TGTGCCAGCAGGCCAGGGACAGTGGATGGCTACACCTTC. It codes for CASRPGTVDGYTF.

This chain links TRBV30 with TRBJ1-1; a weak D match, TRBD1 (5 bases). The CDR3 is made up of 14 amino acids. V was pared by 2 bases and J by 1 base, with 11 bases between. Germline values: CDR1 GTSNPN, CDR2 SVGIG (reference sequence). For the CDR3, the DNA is TGTGCCTGGAGTATGGGGGGATCGAACACTGAAGCTTTCTTT. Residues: CAWSMGGSNTEAFF. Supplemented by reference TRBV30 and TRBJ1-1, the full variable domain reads SQTIHQWPATLVQPVGSPLSLECTVEGTSNPNLYWYRQAAGRGLQLLFYSVGIGQISSEVPQNLSASRPQDRQFILSSKKLLLSDSGFYLCAWSMGGSNTEAFFGQGTRLTVV.

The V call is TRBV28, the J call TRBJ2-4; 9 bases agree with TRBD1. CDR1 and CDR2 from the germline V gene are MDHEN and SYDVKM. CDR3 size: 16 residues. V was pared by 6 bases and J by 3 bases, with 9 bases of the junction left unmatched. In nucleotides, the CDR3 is TGTGCCAGCAGCGTAACAGGGGGCCTTAGCAAAAACATTCAGTACTTC. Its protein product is CASSVTGGLSKNIQYF.

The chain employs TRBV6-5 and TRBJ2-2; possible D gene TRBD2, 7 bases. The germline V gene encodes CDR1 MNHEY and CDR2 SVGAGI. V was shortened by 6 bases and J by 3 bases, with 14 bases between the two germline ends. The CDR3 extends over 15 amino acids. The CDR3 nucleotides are TGTGCCAGCAGGGGGGGCCTAGCGGACACCGGGGAGCTGTTTTTT. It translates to CASRGGLADTGELFF.